The entry below describes one T cell receptor (beta chain). The source of the sample is a study of blood T cell repertoires in COVID-19. Study background: The study drew acute and convalescent COVID-19 samples from the United States, Italy and Spain. T cells, B-cell-depleted T cells, or PBMCs provided the cDNA or gDNA that served as material.

Study processing details: Amplification of reference gene primers was used by the study to estimate nucleated cell counts. Libraries were prepared by immunoSEQ multiplex PCR; TCRdb keeps only in-frame clonotypes and omits some of them. Clone size and the V and J calls come from that table; the DNA yielded D and trimming. The data contain 20,000 to 25,000 clones, roughly 84% of them singletons. The sequence came from a man in his forties with acute or convalescent COVID-19. Sequenced sample: peripheral blood.

This CDR3 reads CASSAGQASDTQYF. The CDR3 bases are TGTGCCAGCAGCGCGGGACAGGCCTCAGATACGCAGTATTTT. The V gene is TRBV27, the J gene TRBJ2-3; 8 nucleotides align to TRBD1. The germline gives CDR1 MNHEY, CDR2 SMNVEV (reference sequence). The CDR3 has 14 amino acids. V gave up 6 bases and J gave up 4 bases; unmatched junction bases: 6.